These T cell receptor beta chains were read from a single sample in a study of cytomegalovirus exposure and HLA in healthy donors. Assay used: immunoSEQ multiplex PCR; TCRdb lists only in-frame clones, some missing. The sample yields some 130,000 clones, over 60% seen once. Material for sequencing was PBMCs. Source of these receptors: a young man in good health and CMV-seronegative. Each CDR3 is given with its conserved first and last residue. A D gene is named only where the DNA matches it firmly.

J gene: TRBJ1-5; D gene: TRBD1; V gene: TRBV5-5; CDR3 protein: CASRSGGALNQPQHF; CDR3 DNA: TGTGCCAGCAGGTCAGGGGGCGCCCTCAATCAGCCCCAGCATTTT
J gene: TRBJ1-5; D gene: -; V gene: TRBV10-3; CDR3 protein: CAISDARVAGNQPQHF; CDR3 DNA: TGTGCCATCAGCGATGCCAGGGTTGCAGGCAATCAGCCCCAGCATTTT
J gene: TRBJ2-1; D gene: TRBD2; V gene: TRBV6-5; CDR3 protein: CASRVAGVSEQFF; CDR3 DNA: TGTGCCAGCAGGGTAGCGGGAGTTAGTGAGCAGTTCTTC
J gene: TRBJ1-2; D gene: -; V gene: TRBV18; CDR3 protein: CASTQQDGYGYTF; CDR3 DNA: TGTGCCAGTACCCAGCAGGATGGGTACGGCTACACCTTC
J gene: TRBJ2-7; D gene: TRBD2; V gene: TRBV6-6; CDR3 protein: CASRNRGLAEIYEQYF; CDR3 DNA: TGTGCCAGCAGAAACAGGGGACTAGCGGAAATCTACGAGCAGTACTTC
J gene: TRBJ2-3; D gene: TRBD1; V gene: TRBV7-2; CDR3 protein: CASSAQGPSASSTDTQYF; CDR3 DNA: TGTGCCAGCAGCGCACAGGGGCCGTCCGCTTCTAGCACAGATACGCAGTATTTT
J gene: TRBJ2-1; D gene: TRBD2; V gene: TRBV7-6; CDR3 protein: CASSLVSGSSYNEQFF; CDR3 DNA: TGTGCCAGCAGCTTAGTTAGCGGGAGTTCCTACAATGAGCAGTTCTTC
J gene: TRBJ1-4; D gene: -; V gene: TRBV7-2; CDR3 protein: CASSLGPGINEKLFF; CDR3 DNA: TGTGCCAGCAGCTTAGGGCCGGGAATAAATGAAAAACTGTTTTTT
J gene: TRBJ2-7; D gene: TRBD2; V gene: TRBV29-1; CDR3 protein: CSAATSGSYEQYF; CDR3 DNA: TGCAGCGCCGCCACTAGCGGGTCATACGAGCAGTACTTC
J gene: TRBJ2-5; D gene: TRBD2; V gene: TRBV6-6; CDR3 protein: CASSLAGAGSQETQYF; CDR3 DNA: TGTGCCAGCAGTTTAGCGGGAGCGGGCTCCCAAGAGACCCAGTACTTC
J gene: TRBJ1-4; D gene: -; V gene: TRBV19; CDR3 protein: CASSTGISPNEKLFF; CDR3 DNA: TGTGCCAGTAGTACAGGAATCAGCCCTAATGAAAAACTGTTTTTT
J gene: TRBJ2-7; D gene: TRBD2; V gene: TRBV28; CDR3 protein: CASSPGTSSSYEQYF; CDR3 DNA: TGTGCCAGCAGTCCAGGGACTAGCAGCTCCTACGAGCAGTACTTC